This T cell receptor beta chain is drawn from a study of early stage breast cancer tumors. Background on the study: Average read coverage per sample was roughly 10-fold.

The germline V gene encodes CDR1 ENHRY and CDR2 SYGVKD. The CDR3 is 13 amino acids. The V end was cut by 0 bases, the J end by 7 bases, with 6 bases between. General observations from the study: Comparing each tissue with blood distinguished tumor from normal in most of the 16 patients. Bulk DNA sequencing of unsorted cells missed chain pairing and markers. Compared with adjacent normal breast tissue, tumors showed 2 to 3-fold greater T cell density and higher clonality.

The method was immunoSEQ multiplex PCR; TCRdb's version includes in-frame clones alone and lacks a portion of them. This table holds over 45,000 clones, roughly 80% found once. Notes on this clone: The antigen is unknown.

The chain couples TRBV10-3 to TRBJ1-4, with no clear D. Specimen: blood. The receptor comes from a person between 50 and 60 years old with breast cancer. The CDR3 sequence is CAISESATEKLFF. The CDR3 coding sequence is TGTGCCATCAGTGAGTCTGCGACTGAAAAACTGTTTTTT.